This T cell receptor beta chain emerged from a study of blood T cell repertoires in COVID-19. The wider study: Sites in the United States, Italy and Spain provided acute and convalescent COVID-19 samples. PBMCs, B-cell-depleted T cells, or T cells were the source of the cDNA or gDNA that made up the material.

The CDR3 has 15 amino acids. The V and J ends lost 6 bases and 4 bases respectively, with 16 bases between them. The germline CDR1 and CDR2 sequences are MDHEN and SYDVKM. As handled by the study authors: Estimates of nucleated cell counts were drawn from the amplification of reference gene primers. The table came from immunoSEQ multiplex PCR; TCRdb's copy has only in-frame clones and leaves some out. That table furnishes V, J and clone size, whereas the DNA furnished D and trimming. The sample carries 150,000 to 200,000 clones, 88% recorded once. The chain joins TRBV28 to TRBJ2-1; tentatively, D is TRBD1 (6 bases). Material for sequencing was PBMCs or T cells enriched from blood (not recorded which). The clonotype was recovered from a young woman who had recovered from COVID-19. The CDR3 DNA reads TGTGCCAGCAGCTATTCAGGGGTTCAGTACAATGAGCAGTTCTTC. This translates into CASSYSGVQYNEQFF. Drawing the rest from reference TRBV28 and TRBJ2-1, the complete variable domain is DVKVTQSSRYLVKRTGEKVFLECVQDMDHENMFWYRQDPGLGLRLIYFSYDVKMKEKGDIPEGYSVSREKKERFSLILESASTNQTSMYLCASSYSGVQYNEQFFGPGTRLTVL.